This T cell receptor (beta chain) comes out of a study of cytomegalovirus exposure and HLA in healthy donors. Study context: When 398 donors were genotyped, approximately 80% of them were found to fall in the Caucasian-associated ancestry cluster.

PCR was performed using 60 Vbeta and 13 Jbeta primers. TCRdb's table, derived via immunoSEQ multiplex PCR, lists solely in-frame clones and lacks some. There are 75,000 to 95,000 clones in the sample, with around 1.6% held by the top ten. CDR1 and CDR2 (germline): MNHEY, SVGAGI. Trimming shortened V by 6 bases and J by 14 bases, and 20 bases separated the two germline ends. The CDR3 totals 14 residues. The genes are TRBV6-5 and TRBJ1-6; D gene ambiguous. Specimen: PBMCs. The receptor's source is a woman aged 60-70 years in good health and CMV-seronegative. CDR3 coding DNA: TGTGCCAGCAGGCCTGAGGGTTTTAGCTTCACCCTCCACTTT. It codes for CASRPEGFSFTLHF.